This record looks at one T cell receptor (beta chain) sequence and its context. This entry comes from a study of control samples from healthy donors and cancer patients. Sequencing was performed with immunoSEQ multiplex PCR; in TCRdb, only in-frame clones are kept and a portion is missing. The data hold some 120,000 clones, with about 93% observed a single time. This CDR3 comprises 15 residues. Trimming took 0 bases from V and 3 from J, leaving 9 bases between them. CDR1 and CDR2 from the germline V gene are LNHNV and YYDKDF (reference sequence). J is TRBJ1-3 and V is TRBV15; the D is unclear. The receptor's source is a man aged 25 to 45 in good health. The specimen was blood. CDR3 in DNA: TGTGCCACCAGCAGAGATAAGGCTCGTGGAAACACCATATATTTT. It yields the protein CATSRDKARGNTIYF.